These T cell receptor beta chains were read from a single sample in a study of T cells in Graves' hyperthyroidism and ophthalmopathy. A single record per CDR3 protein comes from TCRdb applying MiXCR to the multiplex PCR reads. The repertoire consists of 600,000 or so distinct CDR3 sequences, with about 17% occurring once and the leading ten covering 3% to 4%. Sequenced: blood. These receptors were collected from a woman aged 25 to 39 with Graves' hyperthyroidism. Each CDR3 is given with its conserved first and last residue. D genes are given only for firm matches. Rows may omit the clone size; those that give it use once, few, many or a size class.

cdr3_nt: TGTGCCGGCAGCGCGGGGACAGGGGACACCGGGGAGCTGTTTTTT
cdr3_aa: CAGSAGTGDTGELFF
d_call: TRBD1
clone_size: NA
v_call: TRBV28
j_call: TRBJ2-2

cdr3_nt: TGTGCCAGCAGTTACGTCAATAACTATGGCTACACCTTC
cdr3_aa: CASSYVNNYGYTF
d_call: NA
clone_size: NA
v_call: TRBV6-8
j_call: TRBJ1-2

cdr3_nt: TGTGCCAGCAGCTTACAGGCCGCTAACTATGGCTACACCTTC
cdr3_aa: CASSLQAANYGYTF
d_call: NA
clone_size: many
v_call: TRBV7-2
j_call: TRBJ1-2

cdr3_nt: TGTGCCAGCAGCTCCGGACTAGTCGGGGTTTACGAGCAGTACTTC
cdr3_aa: CASSSGLVGVYEQYF
d_call: TRBD2
clone_size: few
v_call: TRBV7-3
j_call: TRBJ2-7

cdr3_nt: TGCAGTGCTAGGCCACCGGGACTGAGCTCCTACAATGAGCAGTTCTTC
cdr3_aa: CSARPPGLSSYNEQFF
d_call: NA
clone_size: NA
v_call: TRBV20-1
j_call: TRBJ2-1

cdr3_nt: TGTGCCTGGAGCGGGACTAGCGAGAGTACTACAGATACGCAGTATTTT
cdr3_aa: CAWSGTSESTTDTQYF
d_call: TRBD2
clone_size: few
v_call: TRBV30
j_call: TRBJ2-3

cdr3_nt: TGTGCCAGCAGGCTCCGGGGTACCAATTCACCCCTCCACTTT
cdr3_aa: CASRLRGTNSPLHF
d_call: NA
clone_size: many
v_call: TRBV7-2
j_call: TRBJ1-6

cdr3_nt: TGTGCCAGCAGTTTGTCGGACTACTCTGGAAACACCATATATTTT
cdr3_aa: CASSLSDYSGNTIYF
d_call: NA
clone_size: many
v_call: TRBV12-3/TRBV12-4
j_call: TRBJ1-3

cdr3_nt: TGTGCCAGCAGCGCCCGACAGGCAGTTTATGAAAAACTGTTTTTT
cdr3_aa: CASSARQAVYEKLFF
d_call: NA
clone_size: NA
v_call: TRBV7-2
j_call: TRBJ1-4

cdr3_nt: TGTGCCAGCAGTTTCTTCGCCACTAGCGACACAGATACGCAGTATTTT
cdr3_aa: CASSFFATSDTDTQYF
d_call: TRBD2
clone_size: many
v_call: TRBV12-3/TRBV12-4
j_call: TRBJ2-3

cdr3_nt: TGTGCCAGCCTTGGACTAGCGAAAAAGGAGACCCAGTACTTC
cdr3_aa: CASLGLAKKETQYF
d_call: TRBD2
clone_size: NA
v_call: TRBV6-2/TRBV6-3
j_call: TRBJ2-5

cdr3_nt: TGTGCCAGCACCCACGGGGCGGGAGGCATCAATGAGCAGTTCTTC
cdr3_aa: CASTHGAGGINEQFF
d_call: TRBD2
clone_size: many
v_call: TRBV27
j_call: TRBJ2-1

cdr3_nt: TGCGCCAGCAGCCAAGGGGAGGTAAGCTACGAGCAGTTCTTC
cdr3_aa: CASSQGEVSYEQFF
d_call: NA
clone_size: few
v_call: TRBV4-1
j_call: TRBJ2-1

cdr3_nt: TGTGCCAGCAGCTGGACCGGGACAGCAAATGGAAACACCATATATTTT
cdr3_aa: CASSWTGTANGNTIYF
d_call: TRBD1
clone_size: NA
v_call: TRBV7-2
j_call: TRBJ1-3

cdr3_nt: TGTGCCAGCAGGCTAGCGGGAGGAACCGGGGAGCTGTTTTTT
cdr3_aa: CASRLAGGTGELFF
d_call: TRBD2
clone_size: many
v_call: TRBV7-2
j_call: TRBJ2-2

cdr3_nt: TGTGCCAGCAGTCCGAGACAGGGGACCGCGAGCTCCTATAATTCACCCCTCCACTTT
cdr3_aa: CASSPRQGTASSYNSPLHF
d_call: TRBD1
clone_size: NA
v_call: TRBV27
j_call: TRBJ1-6

cdr3_nt: TGTGCCTGGAGGAGCGGGACCTACAATGAGCAGTTCTTC
cdr3_aa: CAWRSGTYNEQFF
d_call: TRBD2
clone_size: NA
v_call: TRBV30
j_call: TRBJ2-1

cdr3_nt: TGTGCTAGTGGTTTGGCCACGAAAGGGGTTCTTAACACTGAAGCTTTCTTT
cdr3_aa: CASGLATKGVLNTEAFF
d_call: NA
clone_size: NA
v_call: TRBV12-5
j_call: TRBJ1-1

cdr3_nt: TGCAGTGGAACCGCAGATAGCACTGAAGCTTTCTTT
cdr3_aa: CSGTADSTEAFF
d_call: NA
clone_size: many
v_call: TRBV20-1
j_call: TRBJ1-1

cdr3_nt: TGTGCCAGCAGTTTTAGTGGGGACGATGAAGCTTTCTTT
cdr3_aa: CASSFSGDDEAFF
d_call: NA
clone_size: NA
v_call: TRBV12-3/TRBV12-4
j_call: TRBJ1-1

cdr3_nt: TGTGCCATCAGTGAGGCAGGGTGGAACTATGGCTACACCTTC
cdr3_aa: CAISEAGWNYGYTF
d_call: NA
clone_size: NA
v_call: TRBV10-3
j_call: TRBJ1-2

cdr3_nt: TGCGCCAGCAGTGGCCCAAGGGAGACTGAAGCTTTCTTT
cdr3_aa: CASSGPRETEAFF
d_call: NA
clone_size: many
v_call: TRBV10-2
j_call: TRBJ1-1

cdr3_nt: TGTGCCTGGAGGGACGTAGGGGGAAAACTGTTTTTT
cdr3_aa: CAWRDVGGKLFF
d_call: NA
clone_size: many
v_call: TRBV30
j_call: TRBJ1-4

cdr3_nt: TGTGCCTGGAGTGTACCGGAGGGGTTTGAAAAACTGTTTTTT
cdr3_aa: CAWSVPEGFEKLFF
d_call: NA
clone_size: many
v_call: TRBV30
j_call: TRBJ1-4

cdr3_nt: TGTGCCAGCAGTCAAAGGACAGGGCGCACAGATACGCAGTATTTT
cdr3_aa: CASSQRTGRTDTQYF
d_call: TRBD1
clone_size: many
v_call: TRBV6-2/TRBV6-3
j_call: TRBJ2-3

cdr3_nt: TGTGCCAGCAGCTTGACCGGGACAGGGGCCGTTGAGCAGTTCTTC
cdr3_aa: CASSLTGTGAVEQFF
d_call: TRBD1
clone_size: many
v_call: TRBV5-5
j_call: TRBJ2-1

cdr3_nt: TGCGCCAGCAGCTTGGTTGACGCAGGGGGTGATTCACCCCTCCACTTT
cdr3_aa: CASSLVDAGGDSPLHF
d_call: TRBD1
clone_size: many
v_call: TRBV5-1
j_call: TRBJ1-6

cdr3_nt: TGCGCCAGCAGCCAAGGCTGGGACGGGTCCTACGAGCAGTACTTC
cdr3_aa: CASSQGWDGSYEQYF
d_call: NA
clone_size: NA
v_call: TRBV4-1
j_call: TRBJ2-7

cdr3_nt: TGTGCTAGTGGTTTGACCCGGACGGGTACCTACGAGCAGTACTTC
cdr3_aa: CASGLTRTGTYEQYF
d_call: NA
clone_size: many
v_call: TRBV12-5
j_call: TRBJ2-7

cdr3_nt: TGTGCCAGCGGCGGTGGGACAGTCTACGAGCAGTACTTC
cdr3_aa: CASGGGTVYEQYF
d_call: TRBD1
clone_size: few
v_call: TRBV7-2
j_call: TRBJ2-7

cdr3_nt: TGTGCCAGCAGCTCGTATGCAACTAATGAAAAACTGTTTTTT
cdr3_aa: CASSSYATNEKLFF
d_call: NA
clone_size: NA
v_call: TRBV7-2
j_call: TRBJ1-4

cdr3_nt: TGTGCCTGGAGCCGCGGGGGCTATGGCTACACCTTC
cdr3_aa: CAWSRGGYGYTF
d_call: NA
clone_size: many
v_call: TRBV30
j_call: TRBJ1-2

cdr3_nt: TGTGCCAGCAGCTCAAGAAACAGGGGGGGCACAGATACGCAGTATTTT
cdr3_aa: CASSSRNRGGTDTQYF
d_call: TRBD1
clone_size: NA
v_call: TRBV5-5
j_call: TRBJ2-3

cdr3_nt: TGTGCCAGCAGCTTAATGAGTGTGGGTAACACTGAAGCTTTCTTT
cdr3_aa: CASSLMSVGNTEAFF
d_call: NA
clone_size: NA
v_call: TRBV7-3
j_call: TRBJ1-1

cdr3_nt: TGTGCCAGCAGTTACGGGCGGGGAAACATCCCTAACTCCTACAATGAGCAGTTCTTC
cdr3_aa: CASSYGRGNIPNSYNEQFF
d_call: NA
clone_size: many
v_call: TRBV6-8
j_call: TRBJ2-1

cdr3_nt: TGCAGTGCTAGTAGCGTCGGGACTCGAAGGGGTACGCAGTATTTT
cdr3_aa: CSASSVGTRRGTQYF
d_call: NA
clone_size: many
v_call: TRBV20-1
j_call: TRBJ2-3

cdr3_nt: TGTGCCAGCAGAGACCAAATGGTACCCGGGGAGCTGTTTTTT
cdr3_aa: CASRDQMVPGELFF
d_call: NA
clone_size: NA
v_call: TRBV27
j_call: TRBJ2-2

cdr3_nt: TGTGCTTCCAGGGGGGCCAACGTCCTGACTTTC
cdr3_aa: CASRGANVLTF
d_call: NA
clone_size: NA
v_call: TRBV28
j_call: TRBJ2-6

cdr3_nt: TGTGCCAGCAGCAAGAGGACAGGGGGCAATGAGCAGTTCTTC
cdr3_aa: CASSKRTGGNEQFF
d_call: TRBD1
clone_size: many
v_call: TRBV11-2
j_call: TRBJ2-1

cdr3_nt: TGTGCCAGCAGCTTAGGGTCGAGGCCCGGGGAGACCCAGTACTTC
cdr3_aa: CASSLGSRPGETQYF
d_call: NA
clone_size: many
v_call: TRBV7-2
j_call: TRBJ2-5

cdr3_nt: TGCGCCAGCAGCCCTCGTGACCTGACTAGCGGGATCTACAATGAGCAGTTCTTC
cdr3_aa: CASSPRDLTSGIYNEQFF
d_call: TRBD2
clone_size: NA
v_call: TRBV5-1
j_call: TRBJ2-1

cdr3_nt: TGTGCCATCAGTGAGACGCTTTTAGGCTACAATGAGCAGTTCTTC
cdr3_aa: CAISETLLGYNEQFF
d_call: NA
clone_size: few
v_call: TRBV10-3
j_call: TRBJ2-1

cdr3_nt: TGTGCCAGCAGCCCGGGGACAGGGCGTTTACTGTACTTC
cdr3_aa: CASSPGTGRLLYF
d_call: TRBD1
clone_size: few
v_call: TRBV5-6
j_call: TRBJ2-4

cdr3_nt: TGTGCCAGTAGTATAGACGAGGCAGGGGGTCAGCCCCAGCATTTT
cdr3_aa: CASSIDEAGGQPQHF
d_call: TRBD1
clone_size: few
v_call: TRBV19
j_call: TRBJ1-5

cdr3_nt: TGCAGTGCTTATCTACCAACAGATACGCAGTATTTT
cdr3_aa: CSAYLPTDTQYF
d_call: NA
clone_size: many
v_call: TRBV20-1
j_call: TRBJ2-3

cdr3_nt: TGCGCCAGCAGCTTTTCGGGGGGCGGTGATAATTCACCCCTCCACTTT
cdr3_aa: CASSFSGGGDNSPLHF
d_call: NA
clone_size: once
v_call: TRBV5-1
j_call: TRBJ1-6

cdr3_nt: TGTGCCAGCAGCTTAGCCCAGGGGGCGTCCTATGGCTACACCTTC
cdr3_aa: CASSLAQGASYGYTF
d_call: TRBD1
clone_size: few
v_call: TRBV7-2
j_call: TRBJ1-2

cdr3_nt: TGTGCCAGCATCAAAGGGGTTCGTAGCGGGAGCCTAGATACGCAGTATTTT
cdr3_aa: CASIKGVRSGSLDTQYF
d_call: TRBD2
clone_size: many
v_call: TRBV7-2
j_call: TRBJ2-3

cdr3_nt: TGTGCCAGCAGTTACGGTAGCGGGGGGTCAGATACGCAGTATTTT
cdr3_aa: CASSYGSGGSDTQYF
d_call: TRBD2
clone_size: NA
v_call: TRBV6-2/TRBV6-3
j_call: TRBJ2-3

cdr3_nt: TGTGCCAGCATGGGGTACAATGAGCAGTTCTTC
cdr3_aa: CASMGYNEQFF
d_call: NA
clone_size: many
v_call: TRBV27
j_call: TRBJ2-1

cdr3_nt: TGTGCCAGCAAGGCAGGGGTGAGGACCCAGCATTTT
cdr3_aa: CASKAGVRTQHF
d_call: NA
clone_size: many
v_call: TRBV28
j_call: TRBJ1-5

cdr3_nt: TGTGCCAGCAGCTCAACAGGGCCGGGTACCGGGGAGCTGTTTTTT
cdr3_aa: CASSSTGPGTGELFF
d_call: NA
clone_size: few
v_call: TRBV6-1
j_call: TRBJ2-2

cdr3_nt: TGTGCCAGCAGCCCCCGGGACAGTGTGAACACCGGGGAGCTGTTTTTT
cdr3_aa: CASSPRDSVNTGELFF
d_call: TRBD1
clone_size: NA
v_call: TRBV7-9
j_call: TRBJ2-2

cdr3_nt: TGTGCCAGCAGCCAAGCGATTGGACTAGCGAGCACAGATACGCAGTATTTT
cdr3_aa: CASSQAIGLASTDTQYF
d_call: TRBD2
clone_size: few
v_call: TRBV3-1
j_call: TRBJ2-3